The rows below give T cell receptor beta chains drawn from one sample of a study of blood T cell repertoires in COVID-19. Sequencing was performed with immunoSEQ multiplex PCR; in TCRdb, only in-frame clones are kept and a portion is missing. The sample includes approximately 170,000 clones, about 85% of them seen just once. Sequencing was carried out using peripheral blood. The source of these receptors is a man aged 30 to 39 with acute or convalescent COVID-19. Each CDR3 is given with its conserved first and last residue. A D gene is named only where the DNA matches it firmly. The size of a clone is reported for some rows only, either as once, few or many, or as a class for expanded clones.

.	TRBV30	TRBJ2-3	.	CAWSRGRATTQDTQYF	TGTGCCTGGAGTAGGGGTCGGGCCACGACCCAGGATACGCAGTATTTT
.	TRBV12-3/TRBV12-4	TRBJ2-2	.	CASTPPGAGELFF	TGTGCCAGCACCCCGCCGGGGGCCGGGGAGCTGTTTTTT
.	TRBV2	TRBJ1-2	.	CASSTEMAAAYGYTF	TGTGCCAGCAGTACCGAAATGGCGGCAGCCTATGGCTACACCTTC
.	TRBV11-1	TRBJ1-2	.	CASSLDVRGMDGYTF	TGTGCCAGCAGCTTAGATGTTCGGGGGATGGATGGCTACACCTTC
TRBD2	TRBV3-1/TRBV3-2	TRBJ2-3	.	CASSHPSGIFSPDTQYF	TGTGCCAGCAGCCATCCTAGCGGGATTTTTAGCCCAGATACGCAGTATTTT
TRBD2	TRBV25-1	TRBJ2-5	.	CASSQQTSGNQETQYF	TGTGCCAGCAGCCAACAGACTAGCGGGAACCAAGAGACCCAGTACTTC
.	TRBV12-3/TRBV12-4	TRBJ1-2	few	CASSQTEAMGYTF	TGTGCCAGCAGCCAGACCGAGGCGATGGGCTACACCTTC
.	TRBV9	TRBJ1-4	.	CASSASGITEKLFF	TGTGCCAGCAGCGCTAGTGGCATTACTGAAAAACTGTTTTTT
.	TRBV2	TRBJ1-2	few	CASRSWQGNYGYTF	TGTGCCAGCAGGAGCTGGCAGGGGAACTATGGCTACACCTTC
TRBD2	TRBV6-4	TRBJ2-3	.	CASSTSGGVQYF	TGTGCCAGCAGTACTAGCGGCGGCGTACAGTATTTT
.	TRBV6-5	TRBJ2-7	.	CASIAGQSYEQYF	TGTGCCAGCATCGCAGGGCAATCCTACGAGCAGTACTTC
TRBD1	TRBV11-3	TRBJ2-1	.	CASSSTGVNEQFF	TGTGCCAGCAGCTCTACAGGGGTTAATGAGCAGTTCTTC
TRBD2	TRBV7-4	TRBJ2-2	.	CASTKRNTGLVSLAGELFF	TGTGCCAGCACAAAAAGAAATACGGGACTAGTAAGTTTGGCCGGGGAGCTGTTTTTT
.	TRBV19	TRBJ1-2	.	CASSHESHNYGYTF	TGTGCCAGTAGCCATGAGTCCCACAACTATGGCTACACCTTC
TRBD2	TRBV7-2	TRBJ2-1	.	CASRLTSGAPNEQFF	TGTGCCAGCAGACTTACTAGCGGGGCTCCAAATGAGCAGTTCTTC
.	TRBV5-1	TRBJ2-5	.	CASRGAAETQYF	TGCGCCAGCAGAGGGGCTGCAGAGACCCAGTACTTC
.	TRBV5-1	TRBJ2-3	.	CASSQRTFGLADTQYF	TGCGCCAGCAGCCAACGGACATTTGGGTTAGCAGATACGCAGTATTTT
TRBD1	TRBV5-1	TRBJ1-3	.	CASSLGGGPSGNTIYF	TGCGCCAGCAGCTTGGGAGGGGGCCCCTCTGGAAACACCATATATTTT
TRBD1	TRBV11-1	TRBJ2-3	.	CASRPTGGGTDTQYF	TGTGCCAGCAGACCTACAGGGGGCGGCACAGATACGCAGTATTTT
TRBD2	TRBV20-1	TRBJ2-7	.	CSASPTSGRITSYEQYF	TGCAGTGCCAGTCCGACTAGCGGGAGGATTACCTCCTACGAGCAGTACTTC
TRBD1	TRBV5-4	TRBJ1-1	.	CASSFRGRRNTEAFF	TGTGCCAGCAGCTTCAGGGGGCGAAGAAACACTGAAGCTTTCTTT
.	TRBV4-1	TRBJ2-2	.	CASRPGVAGGTNTGEPFF	.
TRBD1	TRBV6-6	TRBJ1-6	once	CASSSGQFNSPLHF	TGTGCCAGCAGCTCGGGACAGTTTAATTCACCCCTCCACTTT
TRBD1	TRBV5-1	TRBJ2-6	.	CASRTGSGQVRTGANVLTF	TGCGCCAGCAGGACAGGCAGCGGACAGGTTAGGACTGGGGCCAACGTCCTGACTTTC
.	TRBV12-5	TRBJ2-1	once	CASGPGPYNEQFF	TGTGCTAGTGGTCCGGGTCCATACAATGAGCAGTTCTTC
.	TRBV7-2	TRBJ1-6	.	CASSLAWVRRGGYNSPLHF	TGTGCCAGCAGCTTAGCGTGGGTTCGGAGGGGAGGCTATAATTCACCCCTCCACTTT
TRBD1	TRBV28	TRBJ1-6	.	CASSLSGTAVLLNSPLHF	TGTGCCAGCAGTTTGTCCGGGACAGCGGTATTACTCAATTCACCCCTCCACTTT
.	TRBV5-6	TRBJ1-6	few	CASSRADRLINSPLHF	TGTGCCAGCAGCCGCGCTGACAGGCTAATTAATTCACCCCTCCACTTT
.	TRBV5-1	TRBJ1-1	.	CASSTDGLNTEAFF	TGCGCCAGCAGCACCGACGGGTTGAACACTGAAGCTTTCTTT
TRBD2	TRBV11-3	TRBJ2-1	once	CASSLVWTSGYNEQFF	TGTGCCAGCAGCTTAGTATGGACTAGCGGGTACAATGAGCAGTTCTTC
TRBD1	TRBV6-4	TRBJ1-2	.	CASSPGGPYYGYTF	TGTGCCAGCAGCCCAGGGGGCCCCTACTATGGCTACACCTTC
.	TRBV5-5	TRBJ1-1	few	CASSLAVLSSNTEAFF	TGTGCCAGCAGCTTGGCCGTCCTTAGCAGTAACACTGAAGCTTTCTTT
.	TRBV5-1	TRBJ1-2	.	CASSLGGQPSYGYTF	TGCGCCAGCAGCCTTGGAGGACAGCCGTCCTATGGCTACACCTTC
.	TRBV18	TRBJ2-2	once	CASSEQKITGELFF	TGTGCCAGCTCAGAACAGAAAATCACCGGGGAGCTGTTTTTT
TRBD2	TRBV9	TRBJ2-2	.	CASSPAGGGPGELFF	TGTGCCAGCAGCCCCGCCGGGGGAGGGCCCGGGGAGCTGTTTTTT
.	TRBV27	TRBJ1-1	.	CASSLSLYTEAFF	TGTGCCAGCAGTTTATCTCTATACACTGAAGCTTTCTTT
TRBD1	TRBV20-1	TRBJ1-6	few	CSASGDRNNSPLHF	TGCAGTGCTAGTGGGGACAGAAATAATTCACCCCTCCACTTT
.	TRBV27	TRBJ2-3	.	CASSGFLTDTQYF	TGTGCCAGCAGCGGGTTCCTCACAGATACGCAGTATTTT
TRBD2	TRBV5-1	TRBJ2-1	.	CASRISLAGVPRGYNEQFF	TGCGCCAGCAGAATCTCCCTAGCGGGAGTCCCCCGAGGCTACAATGAGCAGTTCTTC
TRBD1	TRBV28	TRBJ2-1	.	CASSLQGAYNEQFF	TGTGCCAGCAGTTTACAGGGGGCGTACAATGAGCAGTTCTTC
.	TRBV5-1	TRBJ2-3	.	CASSSATLGYTDTQYF	TGCGCCAGCAGCTCCGCGACTTTAGGCTACACAGATACGCAGTATTTT
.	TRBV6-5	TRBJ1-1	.	CASTLPGGEAFF	TGTGCCAGCACCCTACCGGGAGGTGAAGCTTTCTTT
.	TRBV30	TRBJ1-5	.	CAWAGAGTDQPQHF	TGTGCCTGGGCAGGGGCCGGGACCGATCAGCCCCAGCATTTT
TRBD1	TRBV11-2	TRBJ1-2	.	CASSHGTGGLYGYTF	TGTGCCAGCAGCCACGGGACAGGGGGCCTGTACGGCTACACCTTC
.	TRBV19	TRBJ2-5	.	CASSIRETQYF	TGTGCCAGTAGTATCAGAGAGACCCAGTACTTC